Shown below are 25 T cell receptor beta chains from a single sample sequenced in a study of beta chain features in type 1 diabetes. Expressed TCRB transcripts were sequenced, since all the RNA that had been isolated was reverse transcribed. TCRdb's table, derived via immunoSEQ multiplex PCR, lists solely in-frame clones and lacks some. The data contain 300,000 to 450,000 clones, around 13% of them singletons. Sequenced material: naive CD4+ T cells from blood. The source is a man aged 18 to 35 in good health.

In this sample, this clone turned up a few times. The chain recombines TRBV19 with TRBJ2-1; D may be TRBD1 (5 bases). Per the germline V gene, CDR1 is LNHDA and CDR2 is SQIVND (reference sequence). V shed 6 bases and J shed 2 bases, with 8 bases lying between them. This CDR3 has 13 amino acids. The CDR3 DNA is TGTGCCAGTAGGGGGCCGACCTACAATGAGCAGTTCTTC. This sequence encodes CASRGPTYNEQFF.

The chain carries TRBV6-5 and TRBJ1-2; weak D call: TRBD1 (5 bases). From germline, CDR1 is MNHEY and CDR2 SVGAGI. The V end was cut by 6 bases, the J end by 6 bases, with 14 bases between. This CDR3 region has 13 residues. The CDR3 protein is CASSLRGDHGYTF. The CDR3 DNA reads as TGTGCCAGCAGCCTCCGGGGGGATCATGGCTACACCTTC.

The chain employs TRBV11-2 and TRBJ2-3, with TRBD1 matching over 10 bases. V gave up 5 bases and J gave up 1 base; unmatched junction bases: 6. The CDR3 length is 16 residues. Looked up from germline, CDR1 is SGHAT and CDR2 is FQNNGV. The CDR3 DNA follows: TGTGCCAGCAGCCTCGCCGGGACAGGGGGCACAGATACGCAGTATTTT. Encoded protein: CASSLAGTGGTDTQYF.

The chain employs TRBV9 and TRBJ2-3; no clear D gene. Germline V gives CDR1 SGDLS, CDR2 YYNGEE. This CDR3 is 14 amino acids long. V lost 3 bases to trimming and J lost 8 bases, with 16 bases between them. In DNA form, the CDR3 reads TGTGCCAGCAGCGAGTACCCTGGGCTGAGTACGCAGTATTTT. Translating it yields CASSEYPGLSTQYF. The whole variable domain, remainder taken from reference TRBV9 and TRBJ2-3, is DSGVTQTPKHLITATGQRVTLRCSPRSGDLSVYWYQQSLDQGLQFLIQYYNGEERAKGNILERFSAQQFPDLHSELNLSSLELGDSALYFCASSEYPGLSTQYFGPGTRLTVL.

The V call is TRBV25-1, the J call TRBJ1-4; D is perhaps TRBD1 (6 bases). Looked up from germline, CDR1 is MGHDK and CDR2 is SYGVNS. V lost 3 bases, J lost 7 bases, and 9 bases lay in between. This CDR3 spans 13 amino acids. In nucleotides, the CDR3 is TGTGCCAGCAGTGACGGGGGGCGTGAAAAACTGTTTTTT. Protein product: CASSDGGREKLFF.

J is TRBJ2-1 and V is TRBV30, with 8 bases identical to TRBD2. The V segment lost 2 bases and the J segment 4 bases; nucleotides outside the gene matches: 4. Germline CDR1 GTSNPN, CDR2 SVGIG (reference sequence). CDR3 length: 14 amino acids. CDR3 sequence (DNA): TGTGCCTGGAGTCGGGGGGGGGAATACAATGAGCAGTTCTTC. Translation gives CAWSRGGEYNEQFF.

Of note for this clone: Other DNA sequences in this specimen translate into the identical CDR3. V gene TRBV28 combines with J gene TRBJ2-7, with a weak D call TRBD2 (5 bases). The CDR3 sequence is 12 residues long. V was clipped by 3 bases and J by 4 bases, with 7 bases between them. Germline V lookup: CDR1 MDHEN, CDR2 SYDVKM. DNA for the CDR3: TGTGCCAGCAGTTTGAGAGGGTACGAGCAGTACTTC. Its translation is CASSLRGYEQYF.

This clone has more than one count but fewer than ten. V and J are TRBV7-3 and TRBJ1-2, with D possibly TRBD1 on 5 matching bases. CDR3 size: 13 residues. Trimming took off 4 bases at V and 8 bases at J, with 14 bases between the two ends. In germline, CDR1 is SGHTA, CDR2 FQGTGA. The CDR3, as DNA: TGTGCCAGCAGCTCCCTCCCGCGGGGCGGCTACACCTTC. Its protein product is CASSSLPRGGYTF. Full variable domain (missing parts from reference TRBV7-3 and TRBJ1-2): GAGVSQTPSNKVTEKGKYVELRCDPISGHTALYWYRQSLGQGPEFLIYFQGTGAADDSGLPNDRFFAVRPEGSVSTLKIQRTERGDSAVYLCASSSLPRGGYTFGSGTRLTVV.

The sample holds a few counts of this clone. This sequence joins TRBV28 and TRBJ2-7; 7 nucleotides line up with TRBD2. With 8 bases clipped from V and 4 bases from J, the junction kept 14 bases outside the gene matches. CDR1 and CDR2 (germline): MDHEN, SYDVKM. The CDR3 contains 15 residues. CDR3 loop: CASGGGGEGFYEQYF. Here the CDR3 DNA reads TGTGCCAGCGGGGGTGGTGGGGAGGGGTTTTACGAGCAGTACTTC.

The rearrangement links TRBV2 to TRBJ2-6, with TRBD1 matching over 7 bases. The junction had 3 bases not matched to a gene; V was cut back by 6 bases and J by 1 base. This CDR3 spans 15 amino acids. Looked up from germline, CDR1 is SNHLY and CDR2 is FYNNEI. CDR3 DNA sequence: TGTGCCAGCAGAGGACAGGTTTCTGGGGCCAACGTCCTGACTTTC. Amino acids: CASRGQVSGANVLTF.

The gene calls are TRBV11-2 and TRBJ1-1; weak D call: TRBD1 (6 bases). In germline, CDR1 is SGHAT, CDR2 FQNNGV. Trimming stripped 3 bases from V and 3 bases from J, with 14 bases between. This CDR3 is built from 15 residues. In DNA form, the CDR3 reads TGTGCCAGCAGCTTCGGTTACAGGGTGGACACTGAAGCTTTCTTT. Its protein is CASSFGYRVDTEAFF.

This clone has just a few counts. The gene calls are TRBV19 and TRBJ2-1; D is uncertain. Trimming took off 3 bases at V and 5 bases at J, with 5 bases between the two ends. The germline V gene encodes CDR1 LNHDA and CDR2 SQIVND (reference sequence). The CDR3 is made up of 12 amino acids. The CDR3 loop is CASSMSDNEQFF. The CDR3 region has the DNA TGTGCCAGTAGTATGTCCGACAATGAGCAGTTCTTC.

The sample holds a few counts of this clone. The V gene is TRBV18, the J gene TRBJ2-1; tentative D call: TRBD2 (6 bases). Trimming took 6 bases from V and 4 from J, leaving 10 bases between them. The CDR3 covers 13 residues. Germline lookup yields CDR1 KGHSH and CDR2 LQKENI. The CDR3 DNA sequence: TGTGCCAGCTCCTTAGGAGGGTACAATGAGCAGTTCTTC. Protein product: CASSLGGYNEQFF.

The sample holds a few counts of this clone. This rearrangement joins TRBV7-9 to TRBJ2-1; D perhaps matches TRBD2 (6 bases). CDR3 size: 13 residues. From germline, CDR1 is SEHNR and CDR2 FQNEAQ (reference sequence). The CDR3 DNA follows: TGTGTATCTAGCGCGATCTCCTACAATGAGCAGTTCTTC. Translated, it gives CVSSAISYNEQFF.

This clone was seen only a few times. The same CDR3 can be traced to other DNA sequences in this sample. The CDR3 spells CASSLRGTSTDTQYF. CDR3 in DNA: TGTGCCAGCAGCTTACGGGGGACTAGCACAGATACGCAGTATTTT. The chain carries TRBV7-2 and TRBJ2-3; tentative D call: TRBD2 (6 bases). Germline loops: CDR1 SGHTA, CDR2 FQGNSA. V lost 2 bases, J lost 0 bases, and 9 bases lay in between. This CDR3 spans 15 amino acids.

This clone has more than one count but fewer than ten. The chain joins TRBV28 to TRBJ1-4, with unresolved D. Germline V gene sequence: CDR1 MDHEN, CDR2 SYDVKM. V lost 3 bases to trimming and J lost 7 bases, with 15 bases between them. This CDR3 comprises 15 residues. CDR3 nucleotide sequence: TGTGCCAGCAGTTTTTCGGTAATGGTTGGTGAAAAACTGTTTTTT. It is translated as CASSFSVMVGEKLFF.

This clone appeared a few times. The chain recombines TRBV9 with TRBJ2-2; TRBD1 matches 11 bases. CDR1 is SGDLS, CDR2 YYNGEE, per germline. CDR3 size: 18 residues. Germline trimming cut 3 bases from V and 2 bases from J; bases unmatched to any gene: 9. For the CDR3, the DNA is TGTGCCAGCAGCGCAGGGACAGGGGGTCACCTAAACACCGGGGAGCTGTTTTTT. Translation gives CASSAGTGGHLNTGELFF.

This clone was counted ten times or more. The rearrangement uses TRBV25-1 and TRBJ1-2; the D gene is possibly TRBD1 (6 bases). V shed 3 bases and J shed 4 bases, with 6 bases lying between them. The CDR3 is made up of 12 amino acids. The germline V gene encodes CDR1 MGHDK and CDR2 SYGVNS. The CDR3 DNA sequence: TGTGCCAGCAGTGAGGGGGCCTATGGCTACACCTTC. The encoded protein is CASSEGAYGYTF.

The sample holds a few counts of this clone. The chain carries TRBV15 and TRBJ2-7, with a weak D call TRBD1 (5 bases). Germline loops: CDR1 LNHNV, CDR2 YYDKDF (reference sequence). V was pared by 0 bases and J by 7 bases, with 16 bases between. CDR3 size: 15 residues. CDR3 DNA: TGTGCCACCAGCAGAGATAAAGGGGCCTACTGGGAGCAGTACTTC. As protein: CATSRDKGAYWEQYF. The full variable domain, its missing parts supplied by reference TRBV15 and TRBJ2-7, is DAMVIQNPRYQVTQFGKPVTLSCSQTLNHNVMYWYQQKSSQAPKLLFHYYDKDFNNEADTPDNFQSRRPNTSFCFLDIRSPGLGDTAMYLCATSRDKGAYWEQYFGPGTRLTVT.

The CDR3 DNA is TGTGCCAGCAGCCGGGACAGGGATAGAGGCTACACCTTC. Translating gives CASSRDRDRGYTF. The rearrangement uses TRBV11-2 and TRBJ1-2, with 9 positions matching TRBD1. CDR1 and CDR2 from the germline V gene are SGHAT and FQNNGV. CDR3 length: 13 residues. V shed 5 bases, J shed 8 bases, and the junction held 6 bases outside the gene matches.

This clone turned up a few times. V usage is TRBV4-2 and J usage is TRBJ2-2; 9 nucleotides agree with TRBD2. This CDR3 spans 16 amino acids. Germline CDR1 and CDR2: LGHNA and YNFKEQ. With 3 bases clipped from V and 3 bases from J, the junction kept 5 bases outside the gene matches. This chain's CDR3 is CASSHGLAQDTGELFF. In DNA, the CDR3 is TGTGCCAGCAGCCATGGACTAGCGCAGGACACCGGGGAGCTGTTTTTT.

Here the CDR3 DNA reads TGTGCCATCCAGCCTAGCCATACAGGGGGTCTCCGCGAGCAGTACTTC. It encodes CAIQPSHTGGLREQYF. The rearrangement joins TRBV28 to TRBJ2-7; 8 bases are shared with TRBD1. The J segment lost 6 bases and the V segment lost 10 bases, leaving 20 bases of the junction unmatched. Germline CDR1 and CDR2: MDHEN and SYDVKM. The CDR3 has 16 residues.

In this sample, this clone turned up a few times. The rearrangement uses TRBV5-1 and TRBJ2-7; 11 nucleotides agree with TRBD1. Trimming at V came to 4 bases and at J to 1 base, leaving 10 bases not matched to a gene. This CDR3 is 17 amino acids long. Germline V gives CDR1 SGHRS, CDR2 YFSETQ. CDR3: CASSPGTGGASSYEQYF. CDR3 DNA sequence: TGCGCCAGCAGCCCCGGGACAGGGGGTGCTTCATCCTACGAGCAGTACTTC.

Only a few counts were recorded for this clone. V and J are TRBV7-8 and TRBJ2-3; 9 bases line up with TRBD1. The CDR3 sequence is 18 residues long. V shed 7 bases and J 1 base; nucleotides not matched to a gene: 15. The germline gives CDR1 SGHVS, CDR2 FQNEAQ. CDR3 DNA: TGTGCCAGCACCTTGGGGACAGGGACGCCCCTTCGCACAGATACGCAGTATTTT. This codes for CASTLGTGTPLRTDTQYF.

The genes are TRBV28 and TRBJ1-1; possibly TRBD1 for D (6 bases). Looked up from germline, CDR1 is MDHEN and CDR2 is SYDVKM. This CDR3 region has 13 residues. V gave up 4 bases and J gave up 4 bases, with 10 bases separating them. As DNA, the CDR3 is TGTGCCAGCAGTTGGATGGGGGCCACTGAAGCTTTCTTT. Translating gives CASSWMGATEAFF.